A single TCR beta chain is shown here with its context. The sequencing template was cDNA reverse transcribed from extracted RNA. Sequencing was performed with immunoSEQ multiplex PCR; in TCRdb, only in-frame clones are kept and a portion is missing. This table holds around 160,000 clones, roughly 50% found once. This sample is drawn from a study of CD8+ T cells in alopecia areata. Separation by sorting yielded CD4+ and CD8+ T cells from PBMCs. V lost 5 bases to trimming and J lost 10 bases, with 8 bases between them. CDR1 is SGHNT and CDR2 is YENEEA in the germline V gene. The CDR3 contains 10 residues.

The specimen sequenced was CD4+ T cells sorted from blood. The chain joins TRBV11-3 to TRBJ1-1; D is undetermined. This TCR derives from a human donor with alopecia areata. CDR3 region: CASSLRRAFF. In nucleotides, the CDR3 is TGTGCCAGCAGCCTCAGGAGAGCTTTCTTT.